These T cell receptor beta chains were read from a single sample in a study of T-cell reconstitution after alpha-beta-depleted transplantation in children. Each CDR3 protein is one row after TCRdb ran MiXCR on the PCR reads. In the table there are about 420,000 distinct CDR3 sequences, 15% to 20% of which are singletons. Sequencing used PBMCs, mostly from graft donor cells, obtained 360 days after TCRalphabeta/CD19-depleted stem cell transplant. The receptors were sampled from a boy in the first two years of life who had a stem cell transplant for Wiskott-Aldrich syndrome, so the T cells may come from the graft donor. Each CDR3 is given with its conserved first and last residue. The D gene is left open where the match is weak. Expanded clones get a size class; other rows say once, few or many, or leave the size out.

j_call | v_call | d_call | clone_size | cdr3_nt | cdr3_aa
TRBJ2-1 | TRBV6-5 | . | few | TGTGCCAGCAGTTACTTAGGGGGGGAATACAATGAGCAGTTCTTC | CASSYLGGEYNEQFF
TRBJ2-6 | TRBV5-1 | . | . | TGCGCCAGCAGCTTGGGGGCCACTACCTCTGGGGCCAACGTCCTGACTTTC | CASSLGATTSGANVLTF
TRBJ2-7 | TRBV7-6 | TRBD2 | . | TGTGCCAGCAGCCCCCGGGGACCTAGCGGGTACACCTACGAGCAGTACTTC | CASSPRGPSGYTYEQYF
TRBJ1-6 | TRBV7-6 | TRBD1 | few | TGTGCCAGCAGCTTGGGACAGGGAGTAAATTCACCCCTCCACTTT | CASSLGQGVNSPLHF
TRBJ2-1 | TRBV18 | TRBD1 | . | TGTGCCAGCTCATATCGGACAGGGGGCTACAATGAGCAGTTCTTC | CASSYRTGGYNEQFF
TRBJ2-5 | TRBV7-6 | . | . | TGTGCCAGCAGCTTAAGCGCCCGTATAGGAGAGACCCAGTACTTC | CASSLSARIGETQYF
TRBJ2-5 | TRBV10-3 | TRBD1 | few | TGTGCCATCGGTAGGACAGGGGGCTTTGTGGAGACCCAGTACTTC | CAIGRTGGFVETQYF
TRBJ2-3 | TRBV20-1 | TRBD2 | . | TGCAGCGCCCGGGCTAGCGGGAGTTTAGATACGCAGTATTTT | CSARASGSLDTQYF
TRBJ1-3 | TRBV4-3 | . | . | TGCGCCAGCAGCCAAGATGGGCCCACGTCAAGTTGGGGAAACACCATATATTTT | CASSQDGPTSSWGNTIYF
TRBJ1-2 | TRBV29-1 | . | . | TGCAGCGTTGTATTGGGGGCTGGCTACACCTTC | CSVVLGAGYTF
TRBJ2-3 | TRBV5-6 | . | few | TGTGCCAGCAGCTTGGTATCGGCGGCAGTGGGAAGCACAGATACGCAGTATTTT | CASSLVSAAVGSTDTQYF
TRBJ2-1 | TRBV5-1 | . | many | TGCGCCAGCAGCTTGCGCGGGGTAGGGGTTTACAATGAGCAGTTCTTC | CASSLRGVGVYNEQFF
TRBJ2-3 | TRBV10-3 | TRBD1 | few | TGTGCCATCAGTGAGGGGCGGACAGGGCCAGATACGCAGTATTTT | CAISEGRTGPDTQYF
TRBJ2-3 | TRBV28 | TRBD1 | few | TGTGCCAGCAGTTTTCCCCGGACAGGCCAGACAGATACGCAGTATTTT | CASSFPRTGQTDTQYF
TRBJ2-3 | TRBV9 | TRBD2 | . | TGTGCCAGCAGCGTAGCCCTGACTAGCGGGAGAGTATTTTCAGATACGCAGTATTTT | CASSVALTSGRVFSDTQYF
TRBJ2-6 | TRBV7-8 | . | . | TGTGCCAGCAGCTCACTAAGTATCTCTGGGGCCAACGTCCTGACTTTC | CASSSLSISGANVLTF
TRBJ2-2 | TRBV11-2 | TRBD1 | . | TGTGCCAGCAGCTTAGTTGACAGGGCTCACGGGGAGCTGTTTTTT | CASSLVDRAHGELFF
TRBJ1-2 | TRBV29-1 | TRBD1 | few | TGCAGCGTTGATGTAGCAGGGGGTGGCTACACCTTC | CSVDVAGGGYTF
TRBJ2-5 | TRBV12-3/TRBV12-4 | TRBD1 | . | TGTGCCAGCAGTTTAATCACGGGACAGGGAGAGACCCAGTACTTC | CASSLITGQGETQYF
TRBJ2-7 | TRBV10-3 | TRBD2 | few | TGTGCCATCAGAGGGACTAGCGGATACGAGCAGTACTTC | CAIRGTSGYEQYF
TRBJ2-7 | TRBV10-3 | TRBD1 | . | TGTGCCATCAGTCGGACAGGCTCCTACGAGCAGTACTTC | CAISRTGSYEQYF
TRBJ1-2 | TRBV30 | . | . | TGTGCCTGGAGAAGGAGAAGCGCTAACTATGGCTACACCTTC | CAWRRRSANYGYTF
TRBJ2-7 | TRBV20-1 | TRBD2 | . | TGCAGTGCTAGTCCTAGCGGGATGATTTACGAGCAGTACTTC | CSASPSGMIYEQYF
TRBJ2-1 | TRBV5-8 | . | few | TGTGCCAGCAGCTTGGCCTATCAGTACAATGAGCAGTTCTTC | CASSLAYQYNEQFF
TRBJ2-1 | TRBV28 | . | . | TGTGCCAGCAGTTTCCGGAGGACCTCCTACAATGAGCAGTTCTTC | CASSFRRTSYNEQFF
TRBJ2-5 | TRBV9 | TRBD1 | . | TGTGCCAGCAGCGCGGACAGGGTCAAAGAGACCCAGTACTTC | CASSADRVKETQYF
TRBJ2-5 | TRBV6-2/TRBV6-3 | . | few | TGTGCCAGCACACTCTCGGGACTCCGGGGCCAAGAGACCCAGTACTTC | CASTLSGLRGQETQYF
TRBJ2-5 | TRBV7-2 | TRBD2 | . | TGTGCCAGCAGCTTAGCGGCTAGCGGGGTGGAGACCCAGTACTTC | CASSLAASGVETQYF
TRBJ2-7 | TRBV7-2 | . | few | TGTGCCAGCAGCTTAGCTTGGGGGTTCGGCTACGAGCAGTACTTC | CASSLAWGFGYEQYF
TRBJ2-3 | TRBV24-1 | TRBD1 | few | TGTGCCACCAGTGTGGGGACAGGTTATACTAGCACAGATACGCAGTATTTT | CATSVGTGYTSTDTQYF
TRBJ2-3 | TRBV12-3/TRBV12-4 | . | . | TGTACCAGCAGCCTAGGGAGTTCCCGCACAGATACGCAGTATTTT | CTSSLGSSRTDTQYF
TRBJ2-7 | TRBV7-9 | TRBD2 | few | TGTGCCAGCAGCGGGGGACTAGCGGGAGGATATAGTTCCTACGAGCAGTACTTC | CASSGGLAGGYSSYEQYF
TRBJ2-3 | TRBV24-1 | . | few | TGTGCCACCGGGGGGGCCGCCACAGATACGCAGTATTTT | CATGGAATDTQYF
TRBJ2-5 | TRBV20-1 | . | . | TGCAGTGCTAGAGAGGGGCGGCGGGAGACCCAGTACTTC | CSAREGRRETQYF
TRBJ1-6 | TRBV28 | . | . | TGTGCCAGCAGCGAATGGACAGCGAGATCACCCCTCCACTTT | CASSEWTARSPLHF
TRBJ1-2 | TRBV13 | . | few | TGTGCCAGCAGCTTAGGGCAGGGAGGGCGAAGGGACTATGGCTACACCTTC | CASSLGQGGRRDYGYTF
TRBJ2-2 | TRBV10-3 | TRBD1 | few | TGTGCCATCAGCTGGGACAGGGGCACCGGGGAGCTGTTTTTT | CAISWDRGTGELFF
TRBJ2-3 | TRBV20-1 | TRBD2 | few | TGCAGTGCTTTTGTCCGGGACTACACGCAGTATTTT | CSAFVRDYTQYF
TRBJ2-3 | TRBV21-1 | . | . | TGTGCCAGCAGCAAAAACGGGGGTCGTAAAGCGGGAGTGTCAGATACGCAGTATTTT | CASSKNGGRKAGVSDTQYF
TRBJ1-2 | TRBV4-3 | . | . | TGCGCCAGCAGCCAAGATCACTATGGCTACACCTTC | CASSQDHYGYTF
TRBJ1-1 | TRBV24-1 | . | . | TGTGCCACCAGTGATTCCACCCCCGGACAGAACACTGAAGCTTTCTTT | CATSDSTPGQNTEAFF
TRBJ1-1 | TRBV6-1 | . | few | TGTGCCAGCAGCCCCGGTGGCAGACCGAACACTGAAGCTTTCTTT | CASSPGGRPNTEAFF
TRBJ1-1 | TRBV18 | TRBD1 | . | TGTGCCAGCTCACGACTGGGGACAGGGTACGGGAACACTGAAGCTTTCTTT | CASSRLGTGYGNTEAFF
TRBJ2-3 | TRBV9 | . | . | TGTGCCAGCAGCGTTTTAAGCCGCACAGATACGCAGTATTTT | CASSVLSRTDTQYF
TRBJ1-1 | TRBV7-6 | . | . | TGTGCCAGCAGCATGCCGGACGGGTACCTCAAGGAGGACACTGAAGCTTTCTTT | CASSMPDGYLKEDTEAFF
TRBJ2-2 | TRBV6-5 | TRBD2 | few | TGTGCCAGCAGATTACTAGCGGGAGGCGTGAACACCGGGGAGCTGTTTTTT | CASRLLAGGVNTGELFF
TRBJ2-6 | TRBV18 | . | few | TGTGCCAGCTCGCCACAGGGATTTTACGTGGCTGGGGCCAACGTCCTGACTTTC | CASSPQGFYVAGANVLTF
TRBJ2-1 | TRBV29-1 | TRBD1 | few | TGCAGCGTTGAAGATGGTGGACAGGGCGGGCATGAGCAGTTCTTC | CSVEDGGQGGHEQFF
TRBJ2-1 | TRBV9 | TRBD2 | once | TGTGCCAGCAGCGTCCGCGGGGGGCCCCCCTACAATGAGCAGTTCTTC | CASSVRGGPPYNEQFF
TRBJ2-4 | TRBV20-1 | . | few | TGCAGTGCGCCTCGAAGGCCGACTCAACTTGGAAACATTCAGTACTTC | CSAPRRPTQLGNIQYF
TRBJ1-1 | TRBV7-9 | . | few | TGTGCCAGCAGAACAAGGGACGGTAACACTGAAGCTTTCTTT | CASRTRDGNTEAFF
TRBJ2-7 | TRBV5-1 | . | . | TGCGCCAGCAGTTTCAGGCGGGTCATCCCCTACGAGCAGTACTTC | CASSFRRVIPYEQYF
TRBJ2-1 | TRBV4-1 | . | . | TGCGCCAGCAGCCAAGCCAAACTCAAACCGGGACCCAAAATTTACAATGAGCAGTTCTTC | CASSQAKLKPGPKIYNEQFF
TRBJ2-7 | TRBV15 | . | few | TGTGCCACCAGCAGAGATTCGGGAAGCCGTTACTTC | CATSRDSGSRYF
TRBJ2-5 | TRBV4-1 | . | few | TGCGCCAGCAGCCAAGTGGGGCAAGGGACCCAGTACTTC | CASSQVGQGTQYF
TRBJ2-7 | TRBV4-2 | . | . | TGTGCCAGCAGCCAAGATAAGACCCTCTACGAGCAGTACTTC | CASSQDKTLYEQYF
TRBJ2-1 | TRBV18 | TRBD2 | few | TGTGCCAGCTCACCGGGGGGGGATGAGCAGTTCTTC | CASSPGGDEQFF